One and the same sample provided the 18 T cell receptor beta chains below, sequenced in a study of blood T cell repertoires in COVID-19. The repertoire was sequenced with immunoSEQ multiplex PCR; TCRdb's copy has only in-frame clones and lacks some. The data contain approximately 500,000 clones, roughly 89% of them singletons. The sequencing input was peripheral blood. The receptors stem from a woman in her 50s with COVID-19, enrolled during active disease.

Of note for this clone: Relative to the germline gene, one junction end is altered; a read error may explain this. The rearrangement joins TRBV5-4 to TRBJ2-7; a possible D gene is TRBD1 (7 bases). The CDR3 length is 15 residues. Per the germline V gene, CDR1 is SGHNT and CDR2 is YYREEE (reference sequence). CDR3 DNA: TGTGCCAGCAGCCCTTTCGACAGGGACTCCAACGAGCAGTACTTC. It yields the protein CASSPFDRDSNEQYF.

V gene TRBV19 combines with J gene TRBJ1-1, with D maybe TRBD1 (5 bases). In germline, CDR1 is LNHDA, CDR2 SQIVND (reference sequence). The CDR3 is made up of 15 amino acids. The V end was cut by 6 bases, the J end by 2 bases, with 16 bases between. DNA of the CDR3: TGTGCCAGTAGGTCAAGGGGCCCCCTAAACACTGAAGCTTTCTTT. This translates into CASRSRGPLNTEAFF.

The chain employs TRBV24-1 and TRBJ1-4, with TRBD1 identical over 8 bases. The V gene's germline CDR1 is KGHDR and CDR2 SFDVKD. Losses at the gene ends were 2 bases for V and 4 bases for J; bases not matched to a gene: 2. There are 15 residues in the CDR3. CDR3 sequence: CATSDSGGFNEKLFF. The CDR3 coding sequence is TGTGCCACCAGTGATTCAGGGGGCTTTAATGAAAAACTGTTTTTT.

DNA of the CDR3: TGTGCCAGCAGCTACGCCGGGACAGGGACTGAAGCTTTCTTT. This codes for CASSYAGTGTEAFF. This chain connects TRBV7-3 to TRBJ1-1; 9 bases align to TRBD1. In germline, CDR1 is SGHTA, CDR2 FQGTGA. This CDR3 comprises 14 residues. Trimming removed 4 bases from V and 5 bases from J; junction bases left unmatched: 5.

The J gene is TRBJ1-4, the V gene TRBV5-1; D is uncertain. Germline V gives CDR1 SGHRS, CDR2 YFSETQ. The CDR3 extends over 14 amino acids. The V end was cut by 0 bases, the J end by 7 bases, with 10 bases between. CDR3 amino acids: CASSLGGITEKLFF. CDR3 bases: TGCGCCAGCAGCTTGGGAGGGATCACTGAAAAACTGTTTTTT.

This chain uses TRBV6-5 with TRBJ1-1, with 8 positions matching TRBD1. J gave up 2 bases and V 6 bases, and 5 bases lay outside the gene matches. The CDR3 is 14 residues long. CDR1 and CDR2 (germline): MNHEY, SVGAGI. The CDR3 reads CASSLGQVNTEAFF. CDR3 nucleotides: TGTGCCAGCAGCCTGGGACAGGTAAACACTGAAGCTTTCTTT.

This chain connects TRBV2 to TRBJ2-7; 10 nucleotides match TRBD1. Germline CDR1 reads SNHLY; CDR2 reads FYNNEI. This CDR3 is built from 13 residues. V shed 7 bases, J shed 6 bases, and the junction held 6 bases outside the gene matches. Here the CDR3 reads CASTPRDRGEQYF. The DNA for the CDR3 is TGTGCCAGCACCCCGCGGGACAGGGGCGAGCAGTACTTC.

The V gene is TRBV15, the J gene TRBJ2-7, with D tentatively TRBD2 (6 bases). V lost 2 bases, J lost 5 bases, and 16 bases lay in between. Germline V gene data show CDR1 as LNHNV and CDR2 as YYDKDF (reference sequence). The CDR3 totals 15 residues. CDR3 protein: CATSRKGGWLNEQYF. Here the CDR3 DNA reads TGTGCCACCAGCAGAAAGGGAGGATGGTTGAACGAGCAGTACTTC.

The chain couples TRBV6-1 to TRBJ1-1, with D unclear. Germline V lookup: CDR1 MNHNS, CDR2 SASEGT. The CDR3 totals 15 residues. Trimming removed 2 bases from V and 4 bases from J, with 14 bases in between. The CDR3 DNA reads as TGTGCCAGCAGTGAATACGGGAGAGGTGCCACTGAAGCTTTCTTT. Translated: CASSEYGRGATEAFF.

On this clone itself: In the same sample, other DNA sequences code for this CDR3. The chain joins TRBV6-5 to TRBJ1-5; D is uncertain. CDR3 length equals 13 residues. Deletions cut 6 bases from V and 3 bases from J, with 9 bases between. CDR1 MNHEY and CDR2 SVGAGI come from the germline V gene. The CDR3, as DNA: TGTGCCAGCAGAGGGAGCGACAATCAGCCCCAGCATTTT. It codes for CASRGSDNQPQHF.

The table lists this clone with a count of one. The V and J genes are TRBV6-5 and TRBJ2-7, with a possible D match to TRBD2 (6 bases). The CDR3 loop spans 12 amino acids. Trimming stripped 5 bases from V and 8 bases from J, with 13 bases between. Germline V CDR1 and CDR2: MNHEY, SVGAGI. DNA of the CDR3: TGTGCCAGCAGTCAGACGGGACTCCAGCAGTACTTC. This encodes CASSQTGLQQYF.

Turning to this clone: One end of the junction fails to match germline, which may point to a read error. The rearrangement joins TRBV12-3 or TRBV12-4 to TRBJ1-5, with 7 bases identical to TRBD1. This CDR3 has 13 residues. The CDR3 DNA sequence: TGTGCCAGCAGGGGGGACAGCATTCAGCCCCAGCATTTT. It codes for CASRGDSIQPQHF.

The chain has TRBV7-2 and TRBJ2-1, with D perhaps TRBD2 (6 bases). Germline V gives CDR1 SGHTA, CDR2 FQGNSA. This CDR3 spans 15 amino acids. The V and J ends lost 9 bases and 0 bases respectively, with 15 bases between them. CDR3 loop: CASRRTISSYNEQFF. The CDR3 DNA follows: TGTGCCAGTAGGAGGACTATTAGCTCCTACAATGAGCAGTTCTTC.

The J gene is TRBJ1-1, the V gene TRBV11-2, with D perhaps matching TRBD1 (5 bases). V dropped 2 bases and J dropped 6 bases, with 7 bases sitting between them. The CDR3 covers 12 residues. CDR1 is SGHAT and CDR2 is FQNNGV in the germline V gene. CDR3 in amino acids: CASSLSGPEAFF. As DNA, the CDR3 is TGTGCCAGCAGCTTATCAGGGCCTGAAGCTTTCTTT.

The V and J genes are TRBV10-2 and TRBJ1-5; 7 positions agree with TRBD1. This CDR3 spans 20 amino acids. With V trimmed by 1 base and J by 0 bases, 15 bases remained unmatched. The germline gives CDR1 WSHSY, CDR2 SAAADI. CDR3 loop: CASSEWPRDRTYLSNQPQHF. For the CDR3, the DNA is TGCGCCAGCAGTGAGTGGCCGAGGGACAGAACTTACCTTAGCAATCAGCCCCAGCATTTT.

V usage is TRBV5-1 and J usage is TRBJ1-3, with 8 positions matching TRBD1. The germline V gene has CDR1 SGHRS and CDR2 YFSETQ. The CDR3 consists of 15 residues. Unmatched junction bases numbered 6, after V lost 2 bases and J lost 5 bases. The CDR3: CASSFSGTGRNTIYF. CDR3 nucleotides: TGCGCCAGCAGCTTCTCCGGGACAGGTCGAAACACCATATATTTT.

The chain employs TRBV27 and TRBJ2-1, with a weak D call TRBD1 (6 bases). Germline values: CDR1 MNHEY, CDR2 SMNVEV (reference sequence). The V and J ends lost 6 bases and 13 bases respectively, with 16 bases between them. The CDR3 spans 12 residues. DNA of the CDR3: TGTGCCAGCAGGGGGTCAGGGGTTATCCAGTTCTTC. Its protein product is CASRGSGVIQFF.

This clone appeared a single time. J is TRBJ2-2 and V is TRBV5-1, with 10 bases identical to TRBD1. Per the germline V gene, CDR1 is SGHRS and CDR2 is YFSETQ. The CDR3 spans 16 residues. Trimming removed 2 bases from V and 3 bases from J; junction bases left unmatched: 4. CDR3 residues: CASSFGTGEYTGELFF. CDR3 in DNA: TGCGCCAGCAGCTTCGGGACAGGGGAATACACCGGGGAGCTGTTTTTT.